This T cell receptor (beta chain) was captured by sequencing in a study of T cell clonality in common variable immunodeficiency. Study conclusions and caveats: Common variable immunodeficiency TCR beta sequences reportedly had fewer deletions and N-nucleotide insertions.

A word on this clone: As yet, its antigen is unknown. The read terminates 3 residues before the CDR3 end, so the remaining end is supplied by the germline J gene.

The CDR3 has 15 amino acids. From germline, CDR1 is KGHSH and CDR2 LQKENI. V was pared by 2 bases and J by 0 bases, with 3 bases of the junction left unmatched. Produced via immunoSEQ multiplex PCR; TCRdb's table is partial and in-frame only. The sample contains tens of thousands of clones, none of them singletons. The clonotype originates from a human donor with common variable immunodeficiency. Sequenced input: peripheral blood mononuclear cells. The chain carries TRBV18 and TRBJ2-7, with 8 positions matching TRBD2. CDR3 region: CASSPTGTSSYEQYF. The DNA read from the CDR3 is TGTGCCAGCTCACCAACCGGGACTAGCTCCTACGAG.